This is a list of T cell receptor beta chains from one sample in a study of cytomegalovirus exposure and HLA in healthy donors. The data were produced by immunoSEQ multiplex PCR, yet TCRdb's version contains in-frame clones alone and is incomplete. This table holds about 150,000 clones, 8.5% to 10% found once. Sequences were obtained from PBMCs. The origin of the receptors is a man in his forties or fifties in good health and CMV-seronegative. The CDR3 runs from the conserved cysteine through the conserved F or W. D genes are given only for firm matches. Clone size is stated in some rows and not others, as once, few, many or a class when expanded.

v_call,j_call,clone_size,d_call,cdr3_aa,cdr3_nt
TRBV28,TRBJ2-1,few,TRBD1,CASSLSRVGQGLGNEQFF,TGTGCCAGCAGTTTAAGCAGGGTGGGACAGGGGTTGGGGAATGAGCAGTTCTTC
TRBV5-5,TRBJ1-1,.,TRBD1,CASSLEGQGDTEAFF,TGTGCCAGCAGCTTGGAAGGACAGGGGGACACTGAAGCTTTCTTT
TRBV28,TRBJ1-1,.,TRBD1,CASSLFGTDYTEAFF,TGTGCCAGCAGTTTATTCGGGACAGATTACACTGAAGCTTTCTTT
TRBV4-1,TRBJ2-3,few,.,CASSPLGGRTQYF,TGCGCCAGCAGCCCCCTCGGCGGGCGAACGCAGTATTTT
TRBV6-6,TRBJ1-5,few,.,CASSYSDSHNQPQHF,TGTGCCAGCAGTTACTCCGACAGCCACAATCAGCCCCAGCATTTT
TRBV2,TRBJ2-7,.,TRBD2,CASSERLAGRYEQYF,TGTGCCAGCAGTGAACGACTAGCGGGGCGCTACGAGCAGTACTTC
TRBV10-1,TRBJ2-7,.,.,CASSADSYEQYF,TGCGCCAGCAGTGCCGACAGCTACGAGCAGTACTTC
TRBV11-3,TRBJ2-1,few,.,CASSLVTGDINEQFF,TGTGCCAGCAGCTTAGTTACGGGAGATATCAATGAGCAGTTCTTC
TRBV27,TRBJ2-7,few,.,CASSYERGNDEQYF,TGTGCCAGCAGTTACGAACGGGGGAATGACGAGCAGTACTTC
TRBV6-1,TRBJ2-3,.,TRBD2,CASSEQGTGAGGQYF,TGTGCCAGCAGTGAACAGGGCACGGGGGCGGGAGGGCAGTATTTT
TRBV7-2,TRBJ2-7,.,TRBD1,CASSFRTGETYEQYF,TGTGCCAGCAGCTTCCGGACAGGGGAAACTTACGAGCAGTACTTC
TRBV11-2,TRBJ2-5,.,.,CASSDSVSETQYF,TGTGCCAGCAGCGATTCAGTGTCGGAGACCCAGTACTTC
TRBV2,TRBJ1-2,few,TRBD1,CASSRAGGSYGYTF,TGTGCCAGCAGTAGAGCAGGGGGTAGCTATGGCTACACCTTC
TRBV5-4,TRBJ2-3,.,TRBD2,CASSVQLAGSSDTQYF,TGTGCCAGCAGCGTCCAACTAGCGGGGAGTTCAGATACGCAGTATTTT
TRBV2,TRBJ2-2,few,.,CASRQGYTGELFF,TGTGCCAGCAGGCAGGGGTACACCGGGGAGCTGTTTTTT
TRBV5-1,TRBJ2-7,few,.,CASSPPSLVPHEQYF,TGCGCCAGCAGCCCGCCGTCCCTAGTTCCCCACGAGCAGTACTTC
TRBV30,TRBJ1-4,.,.,CACPGVAEKLFF,TGTGCCTGTCCAGGGGTGGCTGAAAAACTGTTTTTT
TRBV11-1,TRBJ2-1,.,TRBD2,CASSSGLAGGNYNEQFF,TGTGCCAGCAGCTCAGGACTAGCGGGAGGAAACTACAATGAGCAGTTCTTC
TRBV11-2,TRBJ1-4,.,.,CASSSTGILFF,TGTGCCAGCAGCTCAACAGGGATACTGTTTTTT
TRBV19,TRBJ1-4,.,TRBD1,CASSGTGGGKLFF,TGTGCCAGTAGCGGGACAGGGGGCGGAAAACTGTTTTTT
TRBV27,TRBJ1-1,few,.,CASSLLFSGTEAFF,TGTGCCAGCAGTTTATTATTTTCGGGCACTGAAGCTTTCTTT
TRBV5-1,TRBJ1-3,.,TRBD1,CASSPGRTGRSGNTIYF,TGCGCCAGCAGCCCGGGAAGGACAGGGCGGTCTGGAAACACCATATATTTT
TRBV6-1,TRBJ1-2,few,.,CASSAGGSIYLGYTF,TGTGCCAGCAGTGCGGGGGGAAGCATCTACCTAGGCTACACCTTC
TRBV9,TRBJ2-7,.,TRBD1,CASSVARGGPFGEQYF,TGTGCCAGCAGCGTAGCTAGAGGGGGCCCTTTCGGCGAGCAGTACTTC
TRBV27,TRBJ1-4,.,.,CASRRFGGAVWEKLFF,TGTGCCAGCAGGCGGTTTGGGGGCGCTGTATGGGAAAAACTGTTTTTT
TRBV21-1,TRBJ2-7,.,.,CASSARGRAYEQYF,TGTGCCAGCAGCGCGCGGGGTCGGGCCTACGAGCAGTACTTC
TRBV4-1,TRBJ2-3,few,.,CASSQTSPALGNRPDTQYF,TGCGCCAGCAGCCAAACCAGTCCGGCCCTAGGTAACCGCCCAGATACGCAGTATTTT
TRBV5-1,TRBJ2-1,.,.,CASSLIPGRDEQFF,TGCGCCAGCAGCTTGATTCCGGGTCGGGATGAGCAGTTCTTC
TRBV18,TRBJ2-5,.,TRBD1,CASSPGQGTRETQYF,TGTGCCAGCTCACCAGGACAGGGGACTCGTGAGACCCAGTACTTC
TRBV5-4,TRBJ2-2,few,.,CASSLVGNTGELFF,TGTGCCAGCAGCTTGGTCGGGAACACCGGGGAGCTGTTTTTT
TRBV5-8,TRBJ2-7,.,.,CASSLDRDYEQYF,TGTGCCAGCAGCTTGGACCGGGACTACGAGCAGTACTTC
TRBV18,TRBJ1-4,.,TRBD1,CASSPTGVRDEKLFF,TGTGCCAGCTCACCCACAGGGGTAAGGGATGAAAAACTGTTTTTT
TRBV19,TRBJ2-6,.,.,CASSITPWPGANVLTF,TGTGCCAGTAGTATAACCCCCTGGCCGGGGGCCAACGTCCTGACTTTC
TRBV6-5,TRBJ1-4,.,.,CASSYGGDREKLFF,TGTGCCAGCAGTTACGGAGGGGATCGGGAAAAACTGTTTTTT
TRBV11-3,TRBJ2-5,few,.,CASSLGGTYQETQYF,TGTGCCAGCAGCTTAGGGGGGACATACCAAGAGACCCAGTACTTC
TRBV7-8,TRBJ2-5,few,TRBD1,CASSPQGAGIGGSQETQYF,TGTGCCAGCAGCCCGCAGGGGGCAGGGATTGGGGGTAGCCAAGAGACCCAGTACTTC
TRBV7-2,TRBJ2-7,.,TRBD1,CASSLGGQVYEQYF,TGTGCCAGCAGCTTAGGGGGACAGGTCTACGAGCAGTACTTC
TRBV6-6,TRBJ2-5,.,TRBD2,CASSYLWTSGRREQYF,TGTGCCAGCAGTTACCTTTGGACTAGCGGGAGACGGGAGCAGTACTTC
TRBV5-1,TRBJ2-1,.,TRBD2,CASSLGPRRGGNNEQFF,TGCGCCAGCAGCTTGGGCCCCCGACGGGGGGGCAATAATGAGCAGTTCTTC
TRBV14,TRBJ1-2,.,.,CASSKDQGPYGYTF,TGTGCCAGCAGCAAAGATCAGGGGCCCTATGGCTACACCTTC
TRBV28,TRBJ2-1,.,.,CASTSARSYNEQFF,TGTGCCAGCACTAGCGCTCGCTCCTACAATGAGCAGTTCTTC